The 18 T cell receptor beta chains presented below share a single source sample, sequenced in a study of T cells in Graves' hyperthyroidism and ophthalmopathy. RNA transcripts yielded amplified TCR beta CDR3 regions. An initial round of RT-PCR targeting the TCR CDR3 relied on the HTBI primer set. TCRdb used MiXCR to reprocess the multiplex PCR reads, holding one entry per CDR3 protein. Among 700,000 to 850,000 distinct CDR3 sequences listed, roughly a third were seen once. The sequencing input was blood. The receptors originated from a woman aged 40 to 50 with Graves' hyperthyroidism.

This sequence joins TRBV5-1 and TRBJ2-2, with D unclear. V was pared by 4 bases and J by 3 bases, with 13 bases between. From germline, CDR1 is SGHRS and CDR2 YFSETQ. The CDR3 contains 15 residues. The CDR3 protein is CASSPRSLDTGELFF. Here the CDR3 DNA reads TGCGCCAGCAGCCCGCGGTCCTTGGACACCGGGGAGCTGTTTTTT.

The table lists this clonotype with a few counts. The rearrangement links TRBV20-1 to TRBJ2-7; 8 bases are a match to TRBD2. This CDR3 spans 14 amino acids. Trimming at V came to 0 bases and at J to 9 bases, leaving 10 bases not matched to a gene. Per germline, CDR1 DFQATT and CDR2 SNEGSKA (reference sequence). CDR3 region: CSARDQGLGGGQYF. The CDR3 DNA reads TGCAGTGCTAGAGATCAGGGTCTCGGGGGGGGGCAGTACTTC.

The gene calls are TRBV6-1 and TRBJ1-4; D gene uncertain. This CDR3 is 16 amino acids long. The V and J ends lost 5 bases and 3 bases respectively, with 16 bases between them. Germline loops: CDR1 MNHNS, CDR2 SASEGT. DNA of the CDR3: TGTGCCAGCAGTCCAACCACCGGGAATTCTAATGAAAAACTGTTTTTT. Amino acid sequence: CASSPTTGNSNEKLFF.

This clonotype was seen a few times. V is TRBV5-1 and J is TRBJ2-7, with a possible D match to TRBD1 (6 bases). Trimming took 2 bases from V and 6 from J, leaving 15 bases between them. CDR1 is SGHRS and CDR2 is YFSETQ in the germline V gene. The CDR3 sequence is 14 residues long. CDR3 residues: CASSLTGSLGEQYF. Written as DNA, the CDR3 is TGCGCCAGCAGCTTAACAGGGAGTCTAGGCGAGCAGTACTTC.

This clonotype has only a few counts. The chain recombines TRBV2 with TRBJ2-3, with 8 bases lining up with TRBD1. In germline, CDR1 is SNHLY, CDR2 FYNNEI. The CDR3 is made up of 14 amino acids. V dropped 8 bases and J dropped 4; count of bases not matched to a gene: 8. CDR3 DNA: TGTGCCAGCGGACAGGGTCTCGAGTCAGATACGCAGTATTTT. Amino acids: CASGQGLESDTQYF.

The DNA of the CDR3 is TGCAGTGCTAGTACCAGTGGGGGGACTCAAGAGACCCAGTACTTC. Amino acids: CSASTSGGTQETQYF. The V call is TRBV20-1, the J call TRBJ2-5, with D tentatively TRBD2 (6 bases). V lost 3 bases, J lost 2 bases, and 16 bases lay in between. This CDR3 spans 15 amino acids. CDR1 is DFQATT, CDR2 SNEGSKA, per germline (reference sequence).

Ten or more counts support this clonotype. This chain uses TRBV12-3 or TRBV12-4 with TRBJ1-5, with D hard to call. V gave up 3 bases and J gave up 3 bases, with 9 bases separating them. The CDR3 extends over 14 amino acids. CDR3 protein: CASSLSSDNQPQHF. CDR3 sequence (DNA): TGTGCCAGCAGTTTGTCGTCAGACAATCAGCCCCAGCATTTT.

This clonotype has a handful of counts. The rearrangement links TRBV6-2 or TRBV6-3 to TRBJ1-1; D is unresolved. The CDR3 has 12 residues. From germline, CDR1 is MNHEY and CDR2 SVGEGT. Trimming left V 6 bases short and J 4 bases short, with 9 bases between. The CDR3 DNA is TGTGCCAGCAGAAAAGGGTTCACTGAAGCTTTCTTT. Translating it yields CASRKGFTEAFF.

The chain employs TRBV10-3 and TRBJ2-2; TRBD1 matches 9 bases. The CDR3 is 17 residues long. CDR1 and CDR2 (germline): ENHRY, SYGVKD. The J segment lost 4 bases and the V segment lost 2 bases, leaving 8 bases of the junction unmatched. The CDR3 spells CAISEKVDRGITGELFF. The CDR3, as DNA: TGTGCCATCAGTGAGAAAGTGGACAGGGGTATCACCGGGGAGCTGTTTTTT.

The chain carries TRBV7-2 and TRBJ1-2; maybe TRBD1 (5 bases). In germline, CDR1 is SGHTA, CDR2 FQGNSA. This CDR3 is built from 17 residues. V shed 5 bases and J shed 7 bases, with 26 bases lying between them. The CDR3 reads CASSIPLGTRGYGGYTF. CDR3 sequence (DNA): TGTGCCAGCAGCATACCGCTCGGGACGAGGGGCTACGGTGGCTACACCTTC.

In its sample, this clonotype was seen many times. In nucleotides, the CDR3 is TGTGCCAGCAGCATAAGGACAGGGATAACGACACCCCTCCACTTT. Its protein product is CASSIRTGITTPLHF. The genes are TRBV7-2 and TRBJ1-6; the match to TRBD1 covers 8 bases. This CDR3 is built from 15 residues. The germline gives CDR1 SGHTA, CDR2 FQGNSA. V lost 5 bases, J lost 11 bases, and 11 bases stayed unmatched.

This clonotype was seen many times. The chain combines TRBV12-3 or TRBV12-4 with TRBJ1-2; D is unresolved. This CDR3 has 12 residues. Between the trimmed V and J ends, which lost 3 bases and 5 bases, there was a span of 7 bases. In DNA form, the CDR3 reads TGTGCCAGCAGTTTGACGACTTATGGCTACACCTTC. Its protein is CASSLTTYGYTF.

The chain couples TRBV30 to TRBJ1-5, with D perhaps matching TRBD1 (6 bases). Per the germline V gene, CDR1 is GTSNPN and CDR2 is SVGIG (reference sequence). V shed 2 bases and J shed 6 bases, with 11 bases lying between them. The CDR3 totals 13 residues. The CDR3 nucleotides read TGTGCCTGGAGTTTGGGGGCGGGTCAGCCCCAGCATTTT. Protein sequence: CAWSLGAGQPQHF.

This chain connects TRBV7-9 to TRBJ2-5; D remains unclear. The V gene's germline CDR1 is SEHNR and CDR2 FQNEAQ (reference sequence). The ends were cut back, 8 bases at V and 4 bases at J, with 20 bases in the middle. The CDR3 contains 15 residues. The CDR3 here is CASHQVRMLAETQYF. In DNA, the CDR3 is TGTGCCAGCCATCAGGTCCGGATGCTCGCAGAGACCCAGTACTTC. Complete variable domain (other parts from reference TRBV7-9 and TRBJ2-5): DTGVSQNPRHKITKRGQNVTFRCDPISEHNRLYWYRQTLGQGPEFLTYFQNEAQLEKSRLLSDRFSAERPKGSFSTLEIQRTEQGDSAMYLCASHQVRMLAETQYFGPGTRLLVL.

The V gene is TRBV5-1, the J gene TRBJ2-2, with 10 bases aligning to TRBD2. The CDR3 has 17 residues. J lost 0 bases, V lost 4 bases, and 6 bases had no gene match. In germline, CDR1 is SGHRS, CDR2 YFSETQ. The DNA of the CDR3 is TGCGCCAGCAGCCAAGAGCTAGCGGGGGCGAACACCGGGGAGCTGTTTTTT. It specifies CASSQELAGANTGELFF.

This clonotype has just a few counts. The V and J genes are TRBV6-6 and TRBJ1-1, with D perhaps matching TRBD1 (6 bases). This CDR3 is 15 amino acids long. CDR1 is MNHNY and CDR2 is SVGAGI in the germline V gene (reference sequence). Trimming cost V 6 bases and J 1 base, with 15 bases left between them. In DNA form, the CDR3 reads TGTGCCAGCAGCAAAATCTGGACAGCGAACACTGAAGCTTTCTTT. Protein: CASSKIWTANTEAFF.

This clonotype was counted many times. This chain links TRBV29-1 with TRBJ2-2; no reliable D call. In germline, CDR1 is SQVTM, CDR2 ANQGSEA. The CDR3 loop spans 13 amino acids. V was cut by 5 bases and J by 6 bases, with 13 bases left in between. The CDR3 region is CSVPVSLSGELFF. CDR3 DNA: TGCAGCGTTCCCGTATCGTTGTCCGGGGAGCTGTTTTTT.

This clonotype has only a few counts. The chain recombines TRBV14 with TRBJ2-3; D ambiguous. Germline CDR1 and CDR2: SGHDN and FVKESK. Trimming pared 2 bases from V and 0 bases from J, leaving 3 bases between. The CDR3 sequence is 13 residues long. CDR3 sequence: CASSQTSTDTQYF. Written as DNA, the CDR3 is TGTGCCAGCAGCCAAACTAGCACAGATACGCAGTATTTT.